The clone carrying this TCR beta chain was observed once. Only in-frame clones appear in the TCRdb table, and some are missing; sequencing was by immunoSEQ multiplex PCR. The data contain roughly 150,000 clones, roughly 87% of them singletons. The data are from a study of radiation and T cells in renal cell carcinoma. J was trimmed by 10 bases and V by 4 bases; bases with no gene match: 11. The CDR3 is 15 residues long. The germline CDR1 and CDR2 sequences are SNHLY and FYNNEI. The time point: blood 2 weeks post-SBRT. Documented treatment: 15 Gy SBRT to primary tumor, nephrectomy 4 weeks later. The material was blood, obtained from a patient whose treatment included radiotherapy and nephrectomy. The receptor comes from a woman in her forties or fifties with renal cell carcinoma. The chain has TRBV2 and TRBJ2-1; 9 bases match TRBD2. The CDR3: CASSAVAGDVGEQFF. In nucleotides, the CDR3 is TGTGCCAGCAGTGCGGTAGCGGGGGATGTTGGAGAGCAGTTCTTC.